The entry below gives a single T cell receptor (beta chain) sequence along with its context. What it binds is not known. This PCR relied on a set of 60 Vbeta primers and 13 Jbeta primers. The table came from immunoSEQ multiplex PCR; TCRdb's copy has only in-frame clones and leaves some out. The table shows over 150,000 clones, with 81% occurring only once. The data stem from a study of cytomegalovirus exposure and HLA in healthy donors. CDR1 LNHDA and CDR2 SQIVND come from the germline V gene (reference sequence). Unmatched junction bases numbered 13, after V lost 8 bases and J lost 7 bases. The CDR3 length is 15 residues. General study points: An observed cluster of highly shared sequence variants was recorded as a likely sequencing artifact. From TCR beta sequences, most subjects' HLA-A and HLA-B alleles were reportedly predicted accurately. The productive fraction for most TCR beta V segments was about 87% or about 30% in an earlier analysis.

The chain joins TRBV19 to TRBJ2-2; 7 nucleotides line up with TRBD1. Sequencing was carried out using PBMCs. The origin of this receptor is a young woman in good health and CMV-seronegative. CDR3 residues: CASAKGAYEIGELFF. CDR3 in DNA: TGTGCCAGTGCTAAGGGGGCGTATGAGATCGGGGAGCTGTTTTTT.